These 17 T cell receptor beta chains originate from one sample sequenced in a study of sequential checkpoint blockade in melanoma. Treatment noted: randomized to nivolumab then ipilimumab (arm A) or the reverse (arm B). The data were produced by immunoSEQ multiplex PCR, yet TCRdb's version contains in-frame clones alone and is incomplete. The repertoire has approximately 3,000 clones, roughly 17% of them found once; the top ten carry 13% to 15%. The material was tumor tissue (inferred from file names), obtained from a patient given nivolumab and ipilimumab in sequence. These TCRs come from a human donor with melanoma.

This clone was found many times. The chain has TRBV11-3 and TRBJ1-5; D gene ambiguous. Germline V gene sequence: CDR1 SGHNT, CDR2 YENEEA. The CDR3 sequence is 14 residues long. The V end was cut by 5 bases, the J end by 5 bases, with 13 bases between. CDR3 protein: CASSRGPSDQPQHF. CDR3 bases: TGTGCCAGCAGCCGAGGGCCTAGTGATCAGCCCCAGCATTTT.

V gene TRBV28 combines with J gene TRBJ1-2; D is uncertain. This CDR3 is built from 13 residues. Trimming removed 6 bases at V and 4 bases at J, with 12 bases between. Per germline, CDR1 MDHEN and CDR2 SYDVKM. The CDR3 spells CASSPTSLYGYTF. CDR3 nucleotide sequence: TGTGCCAGCAGCCCGACCTCTCTCTATGGCTACACCTTC.

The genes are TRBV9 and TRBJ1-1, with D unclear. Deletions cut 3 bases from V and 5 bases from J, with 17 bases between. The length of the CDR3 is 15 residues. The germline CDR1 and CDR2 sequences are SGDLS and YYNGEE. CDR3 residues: CASSAGSRVGTEAFF. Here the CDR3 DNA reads TGTGCCAGCAGCGCTGGGTCGCGGGTAGGGACTGAAGCTTTCTTT.

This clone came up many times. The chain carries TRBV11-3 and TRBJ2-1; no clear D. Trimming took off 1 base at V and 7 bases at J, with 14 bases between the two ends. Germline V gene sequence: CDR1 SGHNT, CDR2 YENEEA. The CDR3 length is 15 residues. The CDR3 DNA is TGTGCCAGCAGCTTAGTGGCTAAACCTCTTAATGAGCAGTTCTTC. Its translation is CASSLVAKPLNEQFF. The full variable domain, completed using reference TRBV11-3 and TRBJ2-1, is EAGVVQSPRYKIIEKKQPVAFWCNPISGHNTLYWYLQNLGQGPELLIRYENEEAVDDSQLPKDRFSAERLKGVDSTLKIQPAELGDSAVYLCASSLVAKPLNEQFFGPGTRLTVL.

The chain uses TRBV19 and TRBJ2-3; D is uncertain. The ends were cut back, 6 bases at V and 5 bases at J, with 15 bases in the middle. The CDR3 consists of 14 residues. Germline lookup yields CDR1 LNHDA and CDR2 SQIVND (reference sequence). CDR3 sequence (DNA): TGTGCCAGTAGGGGCCCCCGAATGGTAGATACGCAGTATTTT. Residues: CASRGPRMVDTQYF.

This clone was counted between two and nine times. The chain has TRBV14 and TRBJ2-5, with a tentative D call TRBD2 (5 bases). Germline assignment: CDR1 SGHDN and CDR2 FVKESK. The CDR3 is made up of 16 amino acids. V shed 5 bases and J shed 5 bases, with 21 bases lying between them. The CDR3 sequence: CASSETRAFRGETQYF. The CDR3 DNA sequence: TGTGCCAGCAGCGAGACTCGGGCCTTTCGAGGGGAGACCCAGTACTTC.

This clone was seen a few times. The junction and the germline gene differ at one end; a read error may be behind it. The CDR3 loop reads CASRLSGGSGNTIYF. The CDR3 nucleotides are TGTGCCAGCAGATTATCAGGGGGCTCTGGAAACACCATATATTTT. V gene TRBV28 combines with J gene TRBJ1-3; 7 nucleotides match TRBD1. Germline V gene lookup returns CDR1 MDHEN and CDR2 SYDVKM. The CDR3 has 15 residues.

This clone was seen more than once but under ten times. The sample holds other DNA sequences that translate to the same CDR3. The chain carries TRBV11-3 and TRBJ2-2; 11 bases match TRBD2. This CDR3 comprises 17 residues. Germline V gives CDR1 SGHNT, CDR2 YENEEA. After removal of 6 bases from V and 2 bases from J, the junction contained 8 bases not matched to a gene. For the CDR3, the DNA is TGTGCCAGCAGTCGTACTAGCGGGGGCCTTAACACCGGGGAGCTGTTTTTT. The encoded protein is CASSRTSGGLNTGELFF. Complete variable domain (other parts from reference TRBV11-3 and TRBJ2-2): EAGVVQSPRYKIIEKKQPVAFWCNPISGHNTLYWYLQNLGQGPELLIRYENEEAVDDSQLPKDRFSAERLKGVDSTLKIQPAELGDSAVYLCASSRTSGGLNTGELFFGEGSRLTVL.

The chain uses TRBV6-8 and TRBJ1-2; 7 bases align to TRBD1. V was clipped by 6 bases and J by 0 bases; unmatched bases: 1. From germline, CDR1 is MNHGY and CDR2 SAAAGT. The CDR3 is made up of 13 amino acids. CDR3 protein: CASRGQPNYGYTF. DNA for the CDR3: TGTGCCAGCAGGGGACAGCCTAACTATGGCTACACCTTC.

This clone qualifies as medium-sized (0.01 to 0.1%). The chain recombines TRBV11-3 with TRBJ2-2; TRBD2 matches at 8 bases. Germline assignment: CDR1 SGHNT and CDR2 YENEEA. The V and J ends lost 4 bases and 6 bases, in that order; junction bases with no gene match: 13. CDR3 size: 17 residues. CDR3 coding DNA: TGTGCCAGCAGCTACCGCCCGGGACTAGTAGTTTCCGGGGAGCTGTTTTTT. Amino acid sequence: CASSYRPGLVVSGELFF.

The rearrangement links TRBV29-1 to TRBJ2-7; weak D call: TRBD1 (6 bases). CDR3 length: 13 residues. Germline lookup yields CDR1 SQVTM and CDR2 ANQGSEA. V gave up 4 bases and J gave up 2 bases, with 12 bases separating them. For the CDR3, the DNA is TGCAGCGTTGCAGGGCAGGGGACCTACGAGCAGTACTTC. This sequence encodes CSVAGQGTYEQYF.

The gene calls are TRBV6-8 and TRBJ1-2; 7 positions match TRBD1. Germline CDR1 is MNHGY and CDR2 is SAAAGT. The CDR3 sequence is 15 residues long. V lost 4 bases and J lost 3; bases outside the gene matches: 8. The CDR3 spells CASSSQGSRYYGYTF. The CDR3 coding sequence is TGTGCCAGCAGTTCACAGGGGTCGAGGTACTATGGCTACACCTTC.

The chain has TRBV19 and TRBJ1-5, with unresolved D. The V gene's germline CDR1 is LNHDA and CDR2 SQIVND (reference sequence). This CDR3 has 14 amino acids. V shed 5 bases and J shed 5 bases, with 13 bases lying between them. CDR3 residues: CASSFREAHQPQHF. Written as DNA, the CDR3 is TGTGCCAGTAGTTTCCGGGAAGCCCATCAGCCCCAGCATTTT.

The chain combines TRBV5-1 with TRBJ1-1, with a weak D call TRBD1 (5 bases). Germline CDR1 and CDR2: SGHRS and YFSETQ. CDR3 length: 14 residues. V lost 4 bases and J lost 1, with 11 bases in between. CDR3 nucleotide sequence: TGCGCCAGCAGCCCCTCGGGACCGAACACTGAAGCTTTCTTT. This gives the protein CASSPSGPNTEAFF.

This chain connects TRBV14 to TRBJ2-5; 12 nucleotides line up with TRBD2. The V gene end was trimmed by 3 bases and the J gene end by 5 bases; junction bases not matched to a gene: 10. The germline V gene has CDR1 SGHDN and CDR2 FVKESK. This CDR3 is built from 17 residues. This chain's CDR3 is CASSHTNLAGGPETQYF. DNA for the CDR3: TGTGCCAGCAGCCATACGAACCTAGCGGGAGGGCCGGAGACCCAGTACTTC.

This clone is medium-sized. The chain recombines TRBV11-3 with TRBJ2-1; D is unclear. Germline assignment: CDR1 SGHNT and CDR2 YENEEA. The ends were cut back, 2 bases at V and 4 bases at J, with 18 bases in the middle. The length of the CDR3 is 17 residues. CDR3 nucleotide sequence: TGTGCCAGCAGCTTAATTGGTACTGGTATGGAGTACAATGAGCAGTTCTTC. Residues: CASSLIGTGMEYNEQFF.

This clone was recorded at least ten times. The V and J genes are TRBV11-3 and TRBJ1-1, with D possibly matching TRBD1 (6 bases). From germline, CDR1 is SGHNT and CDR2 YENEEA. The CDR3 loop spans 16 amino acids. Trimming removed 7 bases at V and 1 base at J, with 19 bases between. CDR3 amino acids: CASILLGGRTNTEAFF. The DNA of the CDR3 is TGTGCCAGCATCCTCTTGGGGGGCAGGACGAACACTGAAGCTTTCTTT.